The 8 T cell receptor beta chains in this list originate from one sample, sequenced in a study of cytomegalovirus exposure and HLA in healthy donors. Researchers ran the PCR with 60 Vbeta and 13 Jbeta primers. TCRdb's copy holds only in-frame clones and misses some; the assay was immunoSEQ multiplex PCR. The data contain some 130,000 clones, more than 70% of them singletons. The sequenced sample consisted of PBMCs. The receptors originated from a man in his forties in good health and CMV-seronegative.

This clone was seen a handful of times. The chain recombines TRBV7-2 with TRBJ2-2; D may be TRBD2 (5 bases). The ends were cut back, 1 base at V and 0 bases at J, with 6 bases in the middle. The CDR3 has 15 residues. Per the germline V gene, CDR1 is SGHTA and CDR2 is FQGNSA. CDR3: CASSLVGTNTGELFF. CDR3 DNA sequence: TGTGCCAGCAGCTTAGTCGGGACGAACACCGGGGAGCTGTTTTTT.

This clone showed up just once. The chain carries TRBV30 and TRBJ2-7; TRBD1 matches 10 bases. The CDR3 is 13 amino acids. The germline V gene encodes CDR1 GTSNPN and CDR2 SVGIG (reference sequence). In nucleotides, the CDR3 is TGTGCTTCGCGGGACAGGGGTGCCCACGAGCAGTACTTC. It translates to CASRDRGAHEQYF.

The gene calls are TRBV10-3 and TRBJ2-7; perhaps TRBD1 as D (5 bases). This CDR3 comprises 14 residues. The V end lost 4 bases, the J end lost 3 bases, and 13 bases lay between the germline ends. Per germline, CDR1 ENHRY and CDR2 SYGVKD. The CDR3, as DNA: TGTGCCATCAGTGGAACAGGACGTCTCTACGAGCAGTACTTC. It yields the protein CAISGTGRLYEQYF.

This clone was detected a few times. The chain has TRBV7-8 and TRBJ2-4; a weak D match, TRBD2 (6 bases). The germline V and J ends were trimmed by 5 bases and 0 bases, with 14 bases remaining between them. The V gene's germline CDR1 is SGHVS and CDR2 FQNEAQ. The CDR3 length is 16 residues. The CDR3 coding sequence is TGTGCCAGCAGCCCGTCCGGGGGACTAGCCAAAAACATTCAGTACTTC. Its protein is CASSPSGGLAKNIQYF.

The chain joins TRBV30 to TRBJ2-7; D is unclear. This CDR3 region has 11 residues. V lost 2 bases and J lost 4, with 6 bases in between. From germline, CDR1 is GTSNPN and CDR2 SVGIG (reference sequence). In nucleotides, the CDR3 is TGTGCCTGGAGTTCGCAGTACGAGCAGTACTTC. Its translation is CAWSSQYEQYF.

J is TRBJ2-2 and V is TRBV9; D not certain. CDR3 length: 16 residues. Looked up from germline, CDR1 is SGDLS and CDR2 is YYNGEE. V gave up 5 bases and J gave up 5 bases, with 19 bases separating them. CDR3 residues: CASSASTDPRTGELFF. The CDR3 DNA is TGTGCCAGCAGTGCCTCGACTGACCCTAGGACCGGGGAGCTGTTTTTT.

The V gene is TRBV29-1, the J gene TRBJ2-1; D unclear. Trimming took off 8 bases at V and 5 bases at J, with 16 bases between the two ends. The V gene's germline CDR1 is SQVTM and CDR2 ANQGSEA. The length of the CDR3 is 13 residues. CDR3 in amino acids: CSLVARTDNEQFF. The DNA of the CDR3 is TGCAGCCTCGTTGCCCGAACTGACAATGAGCAGTTCTTC.

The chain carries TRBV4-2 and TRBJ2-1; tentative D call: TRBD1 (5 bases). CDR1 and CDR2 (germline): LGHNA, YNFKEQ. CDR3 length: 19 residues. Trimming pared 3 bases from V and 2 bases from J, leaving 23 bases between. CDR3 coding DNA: TGTGCCAGCAGCCAGAGGCCCCGCTTACAGGCCCTCACCTACAATGAGCAGTTCTTC. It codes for CASSQRPRLQALTYNEQFF.